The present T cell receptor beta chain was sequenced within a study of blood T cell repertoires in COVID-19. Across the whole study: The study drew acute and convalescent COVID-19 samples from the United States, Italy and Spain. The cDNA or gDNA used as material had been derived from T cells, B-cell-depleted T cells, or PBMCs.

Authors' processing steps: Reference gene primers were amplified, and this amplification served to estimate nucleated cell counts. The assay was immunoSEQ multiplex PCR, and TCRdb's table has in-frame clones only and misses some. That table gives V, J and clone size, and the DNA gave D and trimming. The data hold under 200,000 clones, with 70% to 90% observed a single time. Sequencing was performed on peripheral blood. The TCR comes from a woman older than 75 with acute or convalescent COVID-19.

The CDR3 nucleotides read TGTGCCAGCAGCCAAAATCGGGGTAGCGGGGTTCTTACCTACGAGCAGTACTTC. Translated, it gives CASSQNRGSGVLTYEQYF. This chain links TRBV3-1 (or the pseudogene TRBV3-2) with TRBJ2-7; 8 positions match TRBD2. V lost 2 bases, J lost 2 bases, and 14 bases stayed unmatched. Germline V CDR1 and CDR2: LGHDT, YNNKEL (reference sequence). The CDR3 loop spans 18 amino acids.